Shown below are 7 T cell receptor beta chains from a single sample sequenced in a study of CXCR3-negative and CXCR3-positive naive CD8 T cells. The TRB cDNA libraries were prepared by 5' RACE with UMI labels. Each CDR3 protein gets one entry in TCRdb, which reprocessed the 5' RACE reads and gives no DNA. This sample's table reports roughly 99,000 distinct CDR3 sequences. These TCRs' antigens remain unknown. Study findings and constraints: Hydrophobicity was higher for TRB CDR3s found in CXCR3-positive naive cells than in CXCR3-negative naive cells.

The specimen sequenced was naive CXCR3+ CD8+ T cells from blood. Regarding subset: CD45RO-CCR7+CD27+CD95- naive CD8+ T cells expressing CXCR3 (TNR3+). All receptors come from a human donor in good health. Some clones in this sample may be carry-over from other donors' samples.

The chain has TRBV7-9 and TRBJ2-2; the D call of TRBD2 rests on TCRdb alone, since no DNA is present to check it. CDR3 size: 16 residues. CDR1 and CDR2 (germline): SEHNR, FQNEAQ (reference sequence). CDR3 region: CASSLVPAGRTGELFF. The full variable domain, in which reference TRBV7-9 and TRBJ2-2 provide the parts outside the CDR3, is DTGVSQNPRHKITKRGQNVTFRCDPISEHNRLYWYRQTLGQGPEFLTYFQNEAQLEKSRLLSDRFSAERPKGSFSTLEIQRTEQGDSAMYLCASSLVPAGRTGELFFGEGSRLTVL.

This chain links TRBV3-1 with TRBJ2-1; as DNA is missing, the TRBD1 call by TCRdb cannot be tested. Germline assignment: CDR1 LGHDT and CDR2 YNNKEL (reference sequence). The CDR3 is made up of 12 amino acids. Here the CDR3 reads CASSLGGSEQFF.

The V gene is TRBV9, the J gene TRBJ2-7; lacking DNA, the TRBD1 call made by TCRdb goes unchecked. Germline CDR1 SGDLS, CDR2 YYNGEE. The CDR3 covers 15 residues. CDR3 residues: CASSGSGGGSYEQYF.

This chain's CDR3 is CASSLNLRTRASGDQETQYF. This chain joins TRBV5-6 and TRBJ2-5; without DNA, the TCRdb call of TRBD2 cannot be checked. CDR3 length: 20 residues. Germline values: CDR1 SGHDT, CDR2 YYEEEE.

CDR3 protein: CASSLDRKNEQYF. The gene calls are TRBV5-1 and TRBJ2-7. CDR1 is SGHRS, CDR2 YFSETQ, per germline. The CDR3 totals 13 residues. Complete variable domain (other parts from reference TRBV5-1 and TRBJ2-7): KAGVTQTPRYLIKTRGQQVTLSCSPISGHRSVSWYQQTPGQGLQFLFEYFSETQRNKGNFPGRFSGRQFSNSRSEMNVSTLELGDSALYLCASSLDRKNEQYFGPGTRLTVT.

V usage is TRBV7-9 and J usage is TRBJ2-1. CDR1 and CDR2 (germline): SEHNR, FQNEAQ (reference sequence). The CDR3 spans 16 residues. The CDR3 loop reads CASSLAGSGLYNEQFF. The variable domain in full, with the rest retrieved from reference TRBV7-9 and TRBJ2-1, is DTGVSQNPRHKITKRGQNVTFRCDPISEHNRLYWYRQTLGQGPEFLTYFQNEAQLEKSRLLSDRFSAERPKGSFSTLEIQRTEQGDSAMYLCASSLAGSGLYNEQFFGPGTRLTVL.

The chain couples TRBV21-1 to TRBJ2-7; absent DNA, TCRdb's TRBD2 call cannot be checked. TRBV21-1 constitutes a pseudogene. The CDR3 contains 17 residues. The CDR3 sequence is CASSNRSRLAVSYEQYF.